The rows below give T cell receptor beta chains drawn from one sample of a study of blood T cell repertoires in COVID-19. Using immunoSEQ multiplex PCR, the repertoire was profiled, and TCRdb retains in-frame clones only, with some absent. Of about 55,000 clones listed, about 93% were seen once; the top ten hold around an eighth. The sample comprised peripheral blood. The receptors originated from a human donor with active COVID-19. The donor label of this sample is uncertain. CDR3s include the opening cysteine and the closing phenylalanine or tryptophan. The D gene is left open where the match is weak. Clone size appears in some rows only: once, few, many, or a class for an expanded clone.

size | J | length | D | V | CDR3 | DNA
- | TRBJ2-1 | 15 | TRBD2 | TRBV7-9 | CASSPGLAEHNEQFF | TGTGCCAGCAGCCCGGGACTAGCGGAACACAATGAGCAGTTCTTC
- | TRBJ2-5 | 15 | - | TRBV27 | CASSLLLGGQETQYF | TGTGCCAGCAGTTTGCTCTTAGGGGGCCAAGAGACCCAGTACTTC
- | TRBJ2-5 | 15 | TRBD2 | TRBV27 | CASSLGGRVQETQYF | TGTGCCAGCAGTTTAGGAGGGAGGGTCCAAGAGACCCAGTACTTC
- | TRBJ2-2 | 15 | TRBD1 | TRBV3-1/TRBV3-2 | CASSPRQGYTGELFF | TGTGCCAGCAGCCCCCGACAGGGGTACACCGGGGAGCTGTTTTTT
- | TRBJ2-1 | 16 | TRBD1 | TRBV18 | CASSPRAPGGMDEQFF | TGTGCCAGCTCACCACGTGCCCCAGGGGGCATGGATGAGCAGTTCTTC
- | TRBJ2-7 | 12 | - | TRBV19 | CASSPSGYEQYF | TGTGCCAGTAGCCCATCCGGCTACGAGCAGTACTTC
- | TRBJ1-2 | 20 | - | TRBV6-1 | CASSVSLGFSGTSPNYGYTF | TGTGCCAGCAGTGTGTCCTTGGGTTTTTCCGGGACTTCCCCTAACTATGGCTACACCTTC
- | TRBJ1-1 | 15 | - | TRBV5-8 | CASSPQRGGNTEAFF | TGTGCCAGCAGCCCCCAAAGGGGTGGGAACACTGAAGCTTTCTTT
- | TRBJ2-1 | 15 | TRBD2 | TRBV10-2 | CASCGSGGSYNEQFF | TGCGCCAGCTGCGGTAGCGGGGGCTCCTACAATGAGCAGTTCTTC
- | TRBJ2-7 | 14 | TRBD1 | TRBV10-1 | CASSDQGAVYEQYF | TGCGCCAGCAGTGATCAGGGGGCTGTGTACGAGCAGTACTTC
- | TRBJ1-4 | 16 | - | TRBV6-4 | CASSRDLEDSPEKLFF | TGTGCCAGCAGCCGGGACTTAGAAGACTCGCCCGAAAAACTGTTTTTT
few | TRBJ1-2 | 11 | TRBD1 | TRBV20-1 | CSASPGGRYTF | TGCAGTGCCAGTCCAGGGGGGCGCTACACCTTC
- | TRBJ1-1 | 14 | - | TRBV9 | CASSVESLNTEAFF | TGTGCCAGCAGCGTAGAAAGCTTGAACACTGAAGCTTTCTTT
- | TRBJ1-2 | 13 | - | TRBV28 | CASSLAGANGYTF | TGTGCCAGCAGTTTAGCAGGGGCGAATGGCTACACCTTC
- | TRBJ1-2 | 14 | - | TRBV29-1 | CSVEEIAGPDGYTF | TGCAGCGTTGAAGAGATCGCGGGGCCGGATGGCTACACCTTC
- | TRBJ1-5 | 15 | - | TRBV11-2 | CASSLDGQINQPQHF | TGTGCCAGCAGCTTAGATGGGCAAATCAATCAGCCCCAGCATTTT
- | TRBJ2-4 | 11 | - | TRBV20-1 | CSARENRAQYF | TGCAGTGCTAGAGAAAACAGGGCCCAGTACTTC
- | TRBJ1-5 | 17 | - | TRBV28 | CASLSYERRGPNQPQHF | TGTGCCAGCCTAAGTTATGAGCGCAGGGGACCGAATCAGCCCCAGCATTTT
few | TRBJ2-7 | 13 | - | TRBV24-1 | CATTSLPPYEQYF | TGTGCCACTACTAGCTTGCCCCCCTACGAGCAGTACTTC
- | TRBJ2-1 | 13 | - | TRBV18 | CASSPPQSNEQFF | TGTGCCAGCTCACCACCACAAAGCAATGAGCAGTTCTTC
- | TRBJ2-1 | 16 | - | TRBV21-1 | CASSKGQGAPYNEQFF | TGTGCCAGCAGCAAGGGACAGGGGGCTCCCTACAATGAGCAGTTCTTC
- | TRBJ2-1 | 13 | - | TRBV18 | CASSPPGDTEQFF | TGTGCCAGCTCACCACCCGGGGATACTGAGCAGTTCTTC
- | TRBJ1-1 | 14 | TRBD1 | TRBV7-2 | CASRRTGLNTEAFF | TGTGCCAGCAGACGGACAGGGTTGAACACTGAAGCTTTCTTT
- | TRBJ2-1 | 16 | TRBD2 | TRBV7-3 | CASSSTSGLSYNEQFF | TGTGCCAGCAGCTCCACTAGCGGGCTCTCCTACAATGAGCAGTTCTTC
- | TRBJ2-1 | 14 | TRBD1 | TRBV29-1 | CSFVQGTGYNEQFF | TGCAGCTTCGTCCAGGGGACAGGGTACAATGAGCAGTTCTTC
- | TRBJ1-6 | 15 | TRBD1 | TRBV6-5 | CASTGQGSGNSPLHF | TGTGCCAGCACCGGACAGGGGTCAGGCAATTCACCCCTCCACTTT
- | TRBJ2-7 | 14 | TRBD2 | TRBV30 | CAWSVRLAGNEQYF | TGTGCCTGGAGTGTAAGGCTAGCGGGAAACGAGCAGTACTTC
- | TRBJ2-5 | 14 | TRBD2 | TRBV2 | CASGAGGPGKTQYF | TGTGCCAGCGGGGCGGGAGGGCCTGGAAAGACCCAGTACTTC
once | TRBJ1-1 | 15 | - | TRBV18 | CASSPPLVRGTEAFF | TGTGCCAGCTCACCACCACTTGTTCGAGGGACTGAAGCTTTCTTT
- | TRBJ2-1 | 14 | - | TRBV29-1 | CSAGRSQGGNEQFF | TGCAGCGCAGGCCGGAGTCAGGGAGGCAATGAGCAGTTCTTC
- | TRBJ1-2 | 16 | - | TRBV7-9 | CASSSPVQGGGYGYTF | TGTGCCAGCAGCTCCCCGGTGCAGGGAGGAGGATATGGCTACACCTTC
- | TRBJ1-2 | 14 | TRBD1 | TRBV6-6 | CASSYSGQYYGYTF | TGTGCCAGCAGTTACTCGGGACAGTATTATGGCTACACCTTC
- | TRBJ1-1 | 15 | - | TRBV5-4 | CASSPDGGGYTEAFF | TGTGCCAGCAGCCCGGACGGCGGGGGGTACACTGAAGCTTTCTTT
- | TRBJ2-7 | 14 | TRBD1 | TRBV19 | CASSIRQGIYEQYF | TGTGCCAGTAGCATACGACAGGGGATCTACGAGCAGTACTTC
- | TRBJ1-1 | 15 | TRBD1 | TRBV18 | CASSGGTAFNTEAFF | TGTGCCAGCTCAGGGGGGACAGCATTTAACACTGAAGCTTTCTTT
- | TRBJ2-1 | 12 | - | TRBV28 | CASSVSGAEQFF | TGTGCCAGCAGTGTCTCGGGAGCTGAGCAGTTCTTC